This TCR beta chain was sequenced during a study of sequential checkpoint blockade in melanoma. Study overall: Arm A got nivolumab then ipilimumab; arm B the reverse, 1:1.

Unmatched junction bases numbered 2, after V lost 0 bases and J lost 6 bases. Germline loops: CDR1 MNHEY, CDR2 SMNVEV (reference sequence). This CDR3 is built from 14 residues. The treatment is: randomized to nivolumab then ipilimumab (arm A) or the reverse (arm B). No patient had prior DNA-damaging chemotherapy. Live CD3+CD8+ CD19− CD56− cells were sorted from PBMCs. Method: immunoSEQ multiplex PCR; TCRdb's copy keeps in-frame clones and lacks some. The sample holds 12,000 to 15,000 clones; around half are singletons and the top ten take 15% to 20%. Here the sequenced sample was CD8+ T cells sorted from blood (inferred from file names), taken from a patient given nivolumab and ipilimumab in sequence. The clonotype originates from a human donor with melanoma. The V gene is TRBV27, the J gene TRBJ2-4; 7 nucleotides align to TRBD1. CDR3 loop: CASSLSRTGNIQYF. The CDR3 region has the DNA TGTGCCAGCAGTTTATCCCGGACAGGAAACATTCAGTACTTC.